The present entry profiles one T cell receptor beta chain with its context. Sequenced by immunoSEQ multiplex PCR; TCRdb stores in-frame clones only, minus some. This sample has about 230,000 clones, with 70% to 90% found just once. This entry belongs to a study of blood T cell repertoires in COVID-19. Per the germline V gene, CDR1 is SNHLY and CDR2 is FYNNEI. Unmatched junction bases numbered 2, after V lost 6 bases and J lost 3 bases. The CDR3 loop spans 12 amino acids. The origin of this receptor is a man aged 50-60 years with COVID-19, enrolled during active disease. V usage is TRBV2 and J usage is TRBJ2-7, with 7 bases fitting TRBD2. Sequenced sample: peripheral blood. The CDR3 nucleotides read TGTGCCAGCAGGGGCGGGAGCTACGAGCAGTACTTC. Its translation: CASRGGSYEQYF.